The sequence of this T cell receptor (beta chain) was determined in a study of blood T cell repertoires in COVID-19. About the study: The origin of the acute and convalescent COVID-19 samples was the United States, Italy and Spain.

Across 24 US areas, participants ranged in age from 18 to 89 years. In assigning cohorts, the study relied on participant-reported clinical history. This table comes from immunoSEQ multiplex PCR, and its TCRdb copy is limited to in-frame clones, with some not included. This table holds 300,000 to 350,000 clones, around 90% found once. The source material was PBMCs or T cells enriched from blood (not recorded which). The TCR was taken from a woman in her late teens or twenties with acute COVID-19.

CDR3 amino acids: CASSLFRGYQPQHF. The CDR3 nucleotides are TGTGCCAGCAGCTTATTTAGGGGTTATCAGCCCCAGCATTTT. The rearrangement joins TRBV7-2 to TRBJ1-5; perhaps TRBD1 as D (5 bases). V shed 2 bases and J shed 5 bases, with 10 bases lying between them. CDR1 is SGHTA and CDR2 is FQGNSA in the germline V gene. The CDR3 runs 14 residues. Drawing the rest from reference TRBV7-2 and TRBJ1-5, the complete variable domain is GAGVSQSPSNKVTEKGKDVELRCDPISGHTALYWYRQSLGQGLEFLIYFQGNSAPDKSGLPSDRFSAERTGGSVSTLTIQRTQQEDSAVYLCASSLFRGYQPQHFGDGTRLSIL.